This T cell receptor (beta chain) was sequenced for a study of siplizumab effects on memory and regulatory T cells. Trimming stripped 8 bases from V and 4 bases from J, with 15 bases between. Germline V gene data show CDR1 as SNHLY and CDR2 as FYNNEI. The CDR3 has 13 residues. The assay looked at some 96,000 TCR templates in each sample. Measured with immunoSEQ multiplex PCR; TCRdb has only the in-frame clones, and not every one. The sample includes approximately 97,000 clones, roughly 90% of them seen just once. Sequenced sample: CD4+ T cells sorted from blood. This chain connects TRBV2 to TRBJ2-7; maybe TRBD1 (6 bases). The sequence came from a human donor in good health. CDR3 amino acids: CASSRTDGYEQYF. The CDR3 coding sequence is TGTGCCAGCTCCCGGACAGACGGGTACGAGCAGTACTTC.